One and the same sample provided the 10 T cell receptor beta chains below, sequenced in a study of identical twins (dated by TCRdb to 2016 to 2017). The library was made by 5' RACE. Instrument used: Illumina HiSeq 2000. TCRdb's own reprocessing of the public reads used fastp at Q25 and MiXCR and kept productive beta chains. Every entry covers one CDR3 protein and lists the most common genes and DNA from its rows. This sample holds hundreds of thousands of distinct CDR3 sequences; 12% were observed only once. Around 1.6% of the sample is taken by the ten largest. These same records also appear under a second study, on yellow fever vaccine responses in identical twins.

The sample comprised PBMCs. The receptors derive from a woman under 30 in good health.

The DNA for the CDR3 is TGCGCCAGCAGTGACTACAGGGTAGAGACCCAGTACTTC. This codes for CASSDYRVETQYF. The J gene is TRBJ2-5, the V gene TRBV10-1; the D gene is possibly TRBD1 (6 bases). Germline values: CDR1 WNHNN, CDR2 SYGVQD (reference sequence). This CDR3 region has 13 residues. V dropped 3 bases and J dropped 4 bases, with 9 bases sitting between them.

This clonotype was seen only a few times. The chain is built from TRBV27 and TRBJ2-7, with D perhaps TRBD1 (7 bases). Germline-derived CDR1 and CDR2 are MNHEY and SMNVEV (reference sequence). V was cut by 10 bases and J by 5 bases, with 18 bases left in between. The CDR3 has 13 amino acids. In DNA form, the CDR3 reads TGTGCCACCGCGGATGGAGGGGGCGACGAGCAGTACTTC. This gives the protein CATADGGGDEQYF.

This clonotype has just a few counts. This chain connects TRBV5-8 to TRBJ1-3, with 7 positions matching TRBD1. Germline assignment: CDR1 SGHTS and CDR2 YDEGEE. CDR3 length: 16 residues. Trimming at V came to 4 bases and at J to 3 bases, leaving 10 bases not matched to a gene. This CDR3 is CASSRWTGQGGNTIYF. CDR3 sequence (DNA): TGTGCCAGCAGCCGATGGACAGGCCAAGGTGGAAACACCATATATTTT. Based on the CDR3 plus reference TRBV5-8 and TRBJ1-3, the full variable domain is EAGVTQSPTHLIKTRGQQATLRCSPISGHTSVYWYQQALGLGLQFLLWYDEGEERNRGNFPPRFSGRQFPNYSSELNVNALELEDSALYLCASSRWTGQGGNTIYFGEGSWLTVV.

CDR3 amino acids: CASSWTSGTLGELFF. The CDR3 DNA sequence: TGTGCCAGCAGCTGGACTAGCGGTACTCTCGGGGAGCTGTTTTTT. V and J are TRBV12-3 or TRBV12-4 and TRBJ2-2, with 10 bases identical to TRBD2. The CDR3 runs 15 residues. Trimming at V came to 6 bases and at J to 7 bases, leaving 8 bases not matched to a gene.

This clonotype showed up just a few times. CDR3 in amino acids: CASSQGLAGLVYEQYF. DNA for the CDR3: TGTGCCAGCAGCCAAGGACTAGCGGGATTAGTCTACGAGCAGTACTTC. The V and J genes are TRBV4-2 and TRBJ2-7; 11 positions match TRBD2. The CDR3 spans 16 residues. Germline V CDR1 and CDR2: LGHNA, YNFKEQ. V was clipped by 1 base and J by 3 bases; unmatched bases: 5.

At least ten counts were recorded for this clonotype. The CDR3 DNA reads TGCAGTGCTAGAACGCCGGACGGAGTTTTCAAGGGCCAGTACTTC. Its protein product is CSARTPDGVFKGQYF. The J gene is TRBJ2-5, the V gene TRBV20-1; the D is unclear. Germline V gene sequence: CDR1 DFQATT, CDR2 SNEGSKA (reference sequence). The CDR3 is 15 residues long. V was trimmed by 2 bases and J by 10 bases, leaving 23 bases between them.

This clonotype showed up just a few times. The chain employs TRBV7-3 and TRBJ2-2; TRBD2 matches at 14 bases. Trimming removed 5 bases from V and 4 bases from J; junction bases left unmatched: 6. The CDR3 consists of 17 residues. Germline lookup yields CDR1 SGHTA and CDR2 FQGTGA. This CDR3 reads CASSMGLAGVFTGELFF. In nucleotides, the CDR3 is TGTGCCAGCAGCATGGGACTAGCGGGAGTATTCACCGGGGAGCTGTTTTTT.

In DNA form, the CDR3 reads TGTGCCAGCAGTGAAGGGGAAGTTACGGGGCAGTTCTTC. Its protein is CASSEGEVTGQFF. V gene TRBV6-1 combines with J gene TRBJ2-1; D is ambiguous. Trimming pared 1 base from V and 12 bases from J, leaving 13 bases between. CDR3 length equals 13 residues. Germline CDR1 MNHNS, CDR2 SASEGT.

The sample holds a few counts of this clonotype. The chain joins TRBV5-1 to TRBJ1-1; 8 positions agree with TRBD1. With V trimmed by 4 bases and J by 2 bases, 10 bases remained unmatched. The CDR3 totals 16 residues. CDR1 SGHRS and CDR2 YFSETQ come from the germline V gene. CDR3 residues: CASSTQPTGDNTEAFF. The CDR3, as DNA: TGCGCCAGCAGCACACAACCGACAGGGGACAACACTGAAGCTTTCTTT.

This clonotype has a count of ten or more. The chain links TRBV11-2 to TRBJ1-2; perhaps TRBD1 as D (5 bases). Germline loops: CDR1 SGHAT, CDR2 FQNNGV. Trimming took off 3 bases at V and 12 bases at J, with 17 bases between the two ends. This CDR3 is 13 amino acids long. The CDR3 DNA reads TGTGCCAGCAGCTTGATCTCCGGGACGCTCGACACCTTC. Translation gives CASSLISGTLDTF.